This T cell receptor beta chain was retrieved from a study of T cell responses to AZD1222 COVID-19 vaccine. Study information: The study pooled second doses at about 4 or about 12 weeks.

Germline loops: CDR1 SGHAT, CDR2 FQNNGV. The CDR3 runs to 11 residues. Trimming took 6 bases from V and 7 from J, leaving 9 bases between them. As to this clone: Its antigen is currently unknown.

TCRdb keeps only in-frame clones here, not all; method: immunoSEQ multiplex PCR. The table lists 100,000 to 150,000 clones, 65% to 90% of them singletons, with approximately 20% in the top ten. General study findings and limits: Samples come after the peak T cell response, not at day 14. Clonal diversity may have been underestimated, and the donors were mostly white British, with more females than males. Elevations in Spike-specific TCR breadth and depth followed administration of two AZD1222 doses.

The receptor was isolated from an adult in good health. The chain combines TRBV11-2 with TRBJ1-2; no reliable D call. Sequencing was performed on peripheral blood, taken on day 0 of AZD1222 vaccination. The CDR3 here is CASRVLFGYTF. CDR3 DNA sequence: TGTGCCAGCAGGGTTCTTTTTGGCTACACCTTC.